This T cell receptor (beta chain) came from a study of T-cell reconstitution after alpha-beta-depleted transplantation in children. Whole-study findings and limits: Approximately two months post-transplant, alpha-beta T cells reportedly originated from several hundred expanded graft clones. Where some patients showed high TCRbeta diversity at day 60, it came from recipient T cells and thymic progenitors that had survived.

This clonotype was counted many times. What it binds is unknown. Unique molecular identifiers were used to barcode this TCRbeta library. TCRdb reprocessed the PCR reads with MiXCR, giving one entry per CDR3 protein. Of about 490,000 distinct CDR3 sequences in the sample, approximately 10% were seen once. Germline CDR1 is SQVTM and CDR2 is ANQGSEA. Trimming took off 2 bases at V and 4 bases at J, with 5 bases between the two ends. The CDR3 covers 12 residues. This TCR came from a child aged 2 to 15 with inherited bone marrow failure, due to receive a stem cell transplant. Specimen: PBMCs, collected before TCRalphabeta/CD19-depleted stem cell transplant. This chain joins TRBV29-1 and TRBJ2-2; D not certain. For the CDR3, the DNA is TGCAGCGTTGAAAAGAGCACCGGGGAGCTGTTTTTT. Amino acids: CSVEKSTGELFF.